This is a list of T cell receptor beta chains from one sample in a study of vaccination effects on CD4 cells after COVID-19. Their cognate antigens are unknown. Generated by immunoSEQ multiplex PCR, the TCRdb table keeps only in-frame clones and is missing some. In the table there are about 50,000 clones, 65% to 80% of which are singletons. The material was CD4+ T cells from PBMCs cultured without peptide, obtained after COVID-19 vaccination. The receptors originated from a human donor who had a prior SARS-CoV-2 infection. CDR3s include the opening cysteine and the closing phenylalanine or tryptophan. The D gene is left open where the match is weak. Size is stated for part of the rows, as once, few or many counts, or as a class when the clone is expanded.

size	V	J	D	CDR3	DNA
.	TRBV7-9	TRBJ2-7	.	CASSLGETPYEQYF	TGTGCCAGCAGCTTGGGCGAAACCCCCTACGAGCAGTACTTC
.	TRBV11-1	TRBJ2-2	.	CAGGAPHTGELFF	TGTGCCGGAGGAGCCCCCCACACCGGGGAGCTGTTTTTT
few	TRBV3-1/TRBV3-2	TRBJ2-7	.	CASSQDSARRQYF	TGTGCCAGCAGCCAAGATTCCGCGCGGAGGCAGTACTTC
.	TRBV7-8	TRBJ2-5	.	CASSVGTGRGAQYF	TGTGCCAGCAGCGTAGGGACGGGCAGGGGGGCCCAGTACTTC
.	TRBV5-4	TRBJ1-1	.	CASSPTARDTEAFF	TGTGCCAGCAGCCCTACCGCCAGGGACACTGAAGCTTTCTTT
.	TRBV9	TRBJ1-2	TRBD1	CASSVDGQGLFNYGYTF	TGTGCCAGCAGCGTCGACGGACAGGGCCTCTTTAACTATGGCTACACCTTC
.	TRBV14	TRBJ2-5	.	CASSQAHPPGLQYQETQYF	TGTGCCAGCAGCCAAGCTCACCCCCCGGGGCTTCAGTACCAAGAGACCCAGTACTTC
.	TRBV3-1/TRBV3-2	TRBJ2-7	.	CASSQSDRSGEQYF	TGTGCCAGCAGCCAATCAGACAGGTCTGGCGAGCAGTACTTC
.	TRBV2	TRBJ1-6	.	CASTEGISPLHF	TGTGCCAGCACCGAGGGAATTTCACCCCTCCACTTT
.	TRBV4-3	TRBJ2-3	.	CASSQDLGGPRGDTQYF	TGCGCCAGCAGCCAAGATTTGGGCGGTCCCAGGGGAGATACGCAGTATTTT
.	TRBV6-6	TRBJ2-7	.	CASSLQTAYEQYF	TGTGCCAGCAGTTTACAGACAGCCTACGAGCAGTACTTC
.	TRBV3-1/TRBV3-2	TRBJ1-2	.	CASSQGEGEAYGYTF	TGTGCCAGCAGCCAAGGGGAAGGGGAGGCCTATGGCTACACCTTC
few	TRBV14	TRBJ1-6	TRBD1	CASSQARGRTPLHF	TGTGCCAGCAGCCAAGCCAGGGGGCGAACTCCCCTCCACTTT
.	TRBV2	TRBJ1-6	.	CASSLNMGGRSLHF	TGTGCCAGCAGTCTTAACATGGGGGGGCGATCCCTCCACTTT
once	TRBV24-1	TRBJ2-1	.	CATKGNRYNEQFF	TGTGCCACCAAAGGCAACCGGTACAATGAGCAGTTCTTC
.	TRBV6-6	TRBJ2-1	TRBD2	CASSYSRDYEVEQFF	TGTGCCAGCAGTTACAGCCGGGACTATGAGGTCGAGCAGTTCTTC
.	TRBV3-1/TRBV3-2	TRBJ2-7	TRBD2	CASGGLATYEQYF	TGTGCCAGCGGGGGACTAGCAACCTACGAGCAGTACTTC
.	TRBV11-2	TRBJ1-2	.	CASSFAGVSGYTF	TGTGCCAGCAGCTTTGCAGGGGTGAGCGGCTACACCTTC
once	TRBV9	TRBJ2-7	TRBD2	CASSVDPLAGGSEQYF	TGTGCCAGCAGCGTAGACCCCCTAGCGGGAGGATCCGAGCAGTACTTC
.	TRBV24-1	TRBJ2-3	.	CATSGDLDTQYF	TGTGCCACCAGTGGCGATTTAGATACGCAGTATTTT
.	TRBV5-1	TRBJ1-4	.	CASSFSSLRQNEKLFF	TGCGCCAGCAGCTTCTCCAGTCTCAGGCAGAATGAAAAACTGTTTTTT
few	TRBV7-9	TRBJ1-3	.	CASSPQVGSGNTIYF	TGTGCCAGCAGCCCGCAAGTGGGCTCTGGAAACACCATATATTTT
.	TRBV9	TRBJ1-2	.	CASSAGGGVFNGYTF	TGTGCCAGCAGCGCAGGTGGGGGAGTGTTTAATGGCTACACCTTC
.	TRBV30	TRBJ2-7	.	CAWSITVYEQYF	TGTGCCTGGAGTATCACAGTGTACGAGCAGTACTTC
.	TRBV2	TRBJ2-7	.	CASSDQGGADEQYF	TGTGCCAGCAGTGATCAGGGGGGCGCGGACGAGCAGTACTTC
few	TRBV11-3	TRBJ2-1	TRBD2	CASSLRSSGYNEQFF	TGTGCCAGCAGCTTACGGTCTAGCGGCTACAATGAGCAGTTCTTC